This T cell receptor (beta chain) is drawn from a study of human T cells and chemical hapten exposure. Study-wide background: Researchers reported sensitizing a roughly 2 cm by roughly 2 cm upper inner arm skin site with 2% DPC.

TCRdb re-called the RACE reads through MiXCR, storing one row per CDR3 protein. The sample has tens of thousands of distinct CDR3 sequences; more than 9% are singletons. The CDR3 consists of 15 residues. Germline V gene sequence: CDR1 SEHNR, CDR2 FQNEAQ (reference sequence). Trimming left V 2 bases short and J 3 bases short, with 12 bases between. Regarding time point: patch test 2, 6 weeks after DPC sensitization. Treatment specified: therapeutic diphenylcyclopropenone sensitization with weekly scalp DPC. Whole blood that had not been fractionated was the source of extracted total RNA. Here the sequenced sample was whole blood, taken in connection with sensitization to the hapten diphenylcyclopropenone (DPC). This receptor was obtained from a woman in her thirties with alopecia areata. Some clones in this sample may be carry-over from other donors' samples. The chain carries TRBV7-9 and TRBJ2-3, with D perhaps being TRBD1 or TRBD2 (6 bases each). CDR3 sequence reads: CASSLLRGTTDTQYF. The CDR3 DNA reads TGTGCCAGCAGCTTATTACGGGGGACAACAGATACGCAGTATTTT.